The 30 T cell receptor beta chains given below trace back to one sample, sequenced in a study of cytomegalovirus exposure and HLA in healthy donors. Both 60 Vbeta primers and 13 Jbeta primers went into the PCR. Generated by immunoSEQ multiplex PCR, the TCRdb table keeps only in-frame clones and is missing some. The sample has around 180,000 clones; 77% are singletons. The sample comprised PBMCs. The receptors were gathered from a woman aged 30 to 39 in good health and CMV-seropositive.

Worth noting for this clone: The sample carries other DNA sequences with the same CDR3. V is TRBV10-3 and J is TRBJ1-5, with D possibly matching TRBD1 (6 bases). Germline V lookup: CDR1 ENHRY, CDR2 SYGVKD. The CDR3 extends over 13 amino acids. V dropped 4 bases and J dropped 3 bases, with 7 bases sitting between them. CDR3 in amino acids: CAISGTDNQPQHF. Here the CDR3 DNA reads TGTGCCATCAGTGGGACAGACAATCAGCCCCAGCATTTT.

Only one count was recorded for this clone. The chain has TRBV6-5 and TRBJ2-6, with D possibly matching TRBD2 (6 bases). The CDR3 length is 15 residues. Trimming cost V 11 bases and J 0 bases, with 14 bases left between them. The germline gives CDR1 MNHEY, CDR2 SVGAGI. CDR3 loop: CAVRGLNSGANVLTF. For the CDR3, the DNA is TGTGCCGTTCGGGGACTCAACTCTGGGGCCAACGTCCTGACTTTC.

The CDR3 is CASSPTRGGVEQYF. The CDR3, as DNA: TGTGCCAGCTCACCAACCCGGGGGGGAGTGGAGCAGTACTTC. V and J are TRBV18 and TRBJ2-7; TRBD2 matches 8 bases. Trimming cost V 2 bases and J 7 bases; bases outside gene matches: 7. This CDR3 spans 14 amino acids. Germline V gives CDR1 KGHSH, CDR2 LQKENI.

This chain joins TRBV14 and TRBJ2-7; TRBD1 is a possible D gene (6 bases). Trimming pared 4 bases from V and 6 bases from J, leaving 16 bases between. Germline V lookup: CDR1 SGHDN, CDR2 FVKESK. This CDR3 is built from 14 residues. The CDR3 protein is CASSRTGRGGEQYF. The CDR3 nucleotides read TGTGCCAGCAGCCGAACAGGGCGTGGAGGCGAGCAGTACTTC.

V usage is TRBV5-6 and J usage is TRBJ1-1; TRBD1 might be the D (5 bases). Trimming took off 0 bases at V and 2 bases at J, with 11 bases between the two ends. The CDR3 is 15 residues long. CDR1 is SGHDT, CDR2 YYEEEE, per germline. This chain's CDR3 is CASSLVGRGNTEAFF. In DNA, the CDR3 is TGTGCCAGCAGCTTGGTAGGTAGGGGTAACACTGAAGCTTTCTTT.

This clone has a single count. The chain joins TRBV15 to TRBJ1-2; 8 nucleotides line up with TRBD1. V lost 5 bases to trimming and J lost 4 bases; unmatched junction nucleotides: 9. CDR1 and CDR2 from the germline V gene are LNHNV and YYDKDF (reference sequence). The CDR3 has 15 residues. For the CDR3, the DNA is TGTGCCACCAGCTCCGCAGGGGGCAGGAGCTATGGCTACACCTTC. Translated, it gives CATSSAGGRSYGYTF.

The chain employs TRBV30 and TRBJ1-5, with TRBD1 matching 9 bases. Germline CDR1 and CDR2: GTSNPN and SVGIG (reference sequence). Unmatched junction bases numbered 2, after V lost 2 bases and J lost 3 bases. This CDR3 has 14 amino acids. CDR3 bases: TGTGCCTGGAGTACAGGGGGCCCCAATCAGCCCCAGCATTTT. It is translated as CAWSTGGPNQPQHF.

The DNA of the CDR3 is TGTGCCAGCAGACCCAGCGGGAGGGGACGGGATACGCAGTATTTT. It is translated as CASRPSGRGRDTQYF. The rearrangement uses TRBV6-6 and TRBJ2-3, with 10 positions matching TRBD2. Trimming took 6 bases from V and 6 from J; bases not matched to a gene: 9. The germline V gene has CDR1 MNHNY and CDR2 SVGAGI (reference sequence). CDR3 length equals 15 residues.

The chain uses TRBV6-5 and TRBJ1-2; 7 bases align to TRBD1. Germline V CDR1 and CDR2: MNHEY, SVGAGI. CDR3 length equals 14 residues. V lost 5 bases to trimming and J lost 8 bases; unmatched junction nucleotides: 11. The CDR3 coding sequence is TGTGCCAGCAGTCACCAGACAGGGATAAACGGCTACACCTTC. This codes for CASSHQTGINGYTF.

This rearrangement joins TRBV2 to TRBJ2-3, with 12 bases aligning to TRBD2. This CDR3 spans 15 amino acids. CDR1 is SNHLY, CDR2 FYNNEI, per germline. Germline trimming cut 5 bases from V and 4 bases from J; bases unmatched to any gene: 4. CDR3: CASSSSSGRADTQYF. CDR3 sequence (DNA): TGTGCCAGCAGTTCTTCTAGCGGGAGGGCAGATACGCAGTATTTT.

The V call is TRBV28, the J call TRBJ2-7; TRBD1 might be the D (6 bases). The CDR3 is 15 amino acids. Trimming stripped 6 bases from V and 2 bases from J, with 17 bases between. Germline-derived CDR1 and CDR2 are MDHEN and SYDVKM. The CDR3 reads CASRIYRARAYEQYF. The CDR3 DNA reads TGTGCCAGCAGGATTTACAGGGCTCGAGCCTACGAGCAGTACTTC.

A note on this clone: The germline gene is not matched at one end of the junction; a read error may be the cause. Here the CDR3 reads CTSSLGRVSPLHF. The CDR3 nucleotides are TGTACCAGCTCCCTGGGGAGGGTCTCACCCCTCCACTTT. This chain links TRBV2 with TRBJ1-6; D unresolved. Germline values: CDR1 SNHLY, CDR2 FYNNEI. This CDR3 comprises 13 residues.

This sequence joins TRBV6-1 and TRBJ1-1; D is ambiguous. Germline CDR1 and CDR2: MNHNS and SASEGT. The CDR3 is made up of 14 amino acids. V lost 8 bases and J 4 bases, leaving 17 bases between the germline ends. CDR3 sequence: CASESGGTGTEAFF. The CDR3 DNA reads as TGTGCCAGCGAGTCAGGAGGTACGGGCACTGAAGCTTTCTTT.

In its sample, this clone was seen a few times. This sequence joins TRBV27 and TRBJ2-7; 12 bases map to TRBD2. Per the germline V gene, CDR1 is MNHEY and CDR2 is SMNVEV (reference sequence). V was clipped by 6 bases and J by 2 bases; unmatched bases: 2. The CDR3 spans 14 residues. For the CDR3, the DNA is TGTGCCAGCAGCCGGACTAGCGGGGCCTACGAGCAGTACTTC. Its translation: CASSRTSGAYEQYF.

This sequence joins TRBV12-5 and TRBJ2-3, with TRBD2 as a possible D gene (5 bases). Germline CDR1 is LGHNT and CDR2 is FRNRAP. The CDR3 contains 14 residues. With 7 bases removed from V and 2 bases from J, the gap between germline ends came to 13 bases. The CDR3 sequence: CASVLAEFTDTQYF. CDR3 nucleotides: TGTGCTAGTGTGCTAGCCGAATTCACAGATACGCAGTATTTT.

The chain has TRBV5-1 and TRBJ1-1, with TRBD1 as a possible D gene (6 bases). The CDR3 totals 14 residues. Germline V gives CDR1 SGHRS, CDR2 YFSETQ. V lost 1 base, J lost 1 base, and 8 bases lay in between. This CDR3 reads CASSLTGSNTEAFF. The CDR3 DNA follows: TGCGCCAGCAGCTTGACAGGGTCGAACACTGAAGCTTTCTTT.

The rearrangement joins TRBV29-1 to TRBJ2-3, with 7 bases identical to TRBD2. Germline CDR1 reads SQVTM; CDR2 reads ANQGSEA. The CDR3 length is 14 residues. The V segment lost 2 bases and the J segment 2 bases; nucleotides outside the gene matches: 4. CDR3 amino acids: CSVELAASTDTQYF. The CDR3 region has the DNA TGCAGCGTTGAACTAGCGGCCTCCACAGATACGCAGTATTTT.

The chain couples TRBV7-8 to TRBJ1-4; D remains unclear. The CDR3 runs 15 residues. Germline V gives CDR1 SGHVS, CDR2 FQNEAQ. V was pared by 5 bases and J by 2 bases, with 12 bases between. The CDR3 here is CASSRSTITNEKLFF. The CDR3, as DNA: TGTGCCAGCAGCCGATCAACTATCACTAATGAAAAACTGTTTTTT.

For the CDR3, the DNA is TGCAGCGTTGAATGGCCTCAAGAGACCCAGTACTTC. This sequence encodes CSVEWPQETQYF. V and J are TRBV29-1 and TRBJ2-5; D is uncertain. With 2 bases removed from V and 2 bases from J, the gap between germline ends came to 6 bases. The CDR3 runs to 12 residues. The germline gives CDR1 SQVTM, CDR2 ANQGSEA.

V is TRBV29-1 and J is TRBJ1-4; D is undetermined. Trimming removed 6 bases from V and 3 bases from J, with 14 bases in between. The CDR3 covers 14 residues. Germline CDR1 reads SQVTM; CDR2 reads ANQGSEA. The CDR3, as DNA: TGCAGCGTCGATACCAGCGGGGCTAATGAAAAACTGTTTTTT. It translates to CSVDTSGANEKLFF.

The chain has TRBV2 and TRBJ2-5; TRBD2 might be the D (7 bases). CDR1 is SNHLY, CDR2 FYNNEI, per germline. The CDR3 loop spans 18 amino acids. Trimming shortened V by 6 bases and J by 2 bases, and 25 bases separated the two germline ends. This CDR3 is CASSSWGGQGTIQETQYF. The CDR3 DNA follows: TGTGCCAGCAGCTCTTGGGGGGGTCAGGGGACGATTCAAGAGACCCAGTACTTC.

This chain connects TRBV27 to TRBJ2-1; 9 positions match TRBD2. Germline-derived CDR1 and CDR2 are MNHEY and SMNVEV (reference sequence). With V trimmed by 7 bases and J by 4 bases, 17 bases remained unmatched. This CDR3 comprises 18 residues. CDR3 coding DNA: TGTGCCAGCACCATACCCCCCACGACTAGCGGTCGGTACAATGAGCAGTTCTTC. Its protein product is CASTIPPTTSGRYNEQFF.

The rearrangement links TRBV5-6 to TRBJ2-6, with 8 bases lining up with TRBD2. Germline V lookup: CDR1 SGHDT, CDR2 YYEEEE. The V gene end was trimmed by 3 bases and the J gene end by 4 bases; junction bases not matched to a gene: 12. The CDR3 runs 18 residues. The CDR3 DNA reads as TGTGCCAGCAGCTGGGGCGGGGGGCCCCCTGTGGGGGCCAACGTCCTGACTTTC. Residues: CASSWGGGPPVGANVLTF.

The CDR3 loop reads CSVESTGYTEAFF. In DNA, the CDR3 is TGCAGCGTTGAGTCGACAGGGTACACTGAAGCTTTCTTT. The genes are TRBV29-1 and TRBJ1-1; 7 positions agree with TRBD1. The germline V gene encodes CDR1 SQVTM and CDR2 ANQGSEA. The CDR3 has 13 amino acids. Trimming removed 3 bases from V and 3 bases from J; junction bases left unmatched: 4.

The rearrangement joins TRBV27 to TRBJ2-1; D ambiguous. Germline lookup yields CDR1 MNHEY and CDR2 SMNVEV (reference sequence). CDR3 length equals 15 residues. Trimming removed 3 bases from V and 0 bases from J, with 9 bases in between. This chain's CDR3 is CASSFGGSSYNEQFF. The CDR3 nucleotides read TGTGCCAGCAGTTTTGGCGGAAGCTCCTACAATGAGCAGTTCTTC.

The CDR3: CASSFRGGPTEAFF. CDR3 sequence (DNA): TGTGCCAGCAGCTTTCGGGGAGGGCCAACTGAAGCTTTCTTT. This chain links TRBV7-2 with TRBJ1-1; D unresolved. The CDR3 is 14 amino acids. V lost 3 bases, J lost 5 bases, and 13 bases lay in between. CDR1 is SGHTA and CDR2 is FQGNSA in the germline V gene.

The V and J genes are TRBV7-7 and TRBJ2-2; no definite D call. Trimming took off 5 bases at V and 0 bases at J, with 7 bases between the two ends. Germline V gene sequence: CDR1 SSHAT, CDR2 FNYEAQ (reference sequence). The CDR3 totals 14 residues. This CDR3 is CASSRVSNTGELFF. The DNA of the CDR3 is TGTGCCAGCAGCCGAGTGTCGAACACCGGGGAGCTGTTTTTT.

The V gene is TRBV6-1, the J gene TRBJ2-1; D is perhaps TRBD1 (7 bases). Per germline, CDR1 MNHNS and CDR2 SASEGT. The CDR3 consists of 15 residues. V was pared by 9 bases and J by 2 bases, with 17 bases between. CDR3: CASSLQGGTYNEQFF. The CDR3 nucleotides are TGTGCCAGTTCCCTCCAGGGGGGAACCTACAATGAGCAGTTCTTC.

Concerning this clone: One end of the junction does not line up with germline, which may come from a read error. The chain uses TRBV15 and TRBJ2-1; the D gene is possibly TRBD1 (6 bases). CDR3 length: 13 residues. From germline, CDR1 is LNHNV and CDR2 YYDKDF (reference sequence). CDR3 coding DNA: TGCGCTACAGGGCCAAGCTCCTACAATGAGCAGTTCTTC. This sequence encodes CATGPSSYNEQFF.

J is TRBJ2-1 and V is TRBV5-1, with 9 nucleotides matching TRBD2. The CDR3 has 15 residues. The germline V gene encodes CDR1 SGHRS and CDR2 YFSETQ. The V segment lost 6 bases and the J segment 4 bases; nucleotides outside the gene matches: 8. The CDR3 reads CASTREGLGYNEQFF. CDR3 nucleotides: TGCGCCAGCACGCGGGAGGGCCTAGGTTACAATGAGCAGTTCTTC.